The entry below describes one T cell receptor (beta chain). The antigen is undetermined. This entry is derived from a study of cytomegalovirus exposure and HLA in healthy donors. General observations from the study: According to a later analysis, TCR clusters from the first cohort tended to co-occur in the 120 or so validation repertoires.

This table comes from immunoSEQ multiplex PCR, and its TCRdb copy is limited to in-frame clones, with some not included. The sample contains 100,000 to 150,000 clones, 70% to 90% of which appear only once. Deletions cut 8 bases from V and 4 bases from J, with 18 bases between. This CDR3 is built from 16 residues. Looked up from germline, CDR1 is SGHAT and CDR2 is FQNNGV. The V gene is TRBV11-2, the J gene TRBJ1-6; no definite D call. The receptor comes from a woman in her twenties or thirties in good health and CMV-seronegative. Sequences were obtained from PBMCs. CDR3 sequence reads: CASSLPDHFYNSPLHF. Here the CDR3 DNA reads TGTGCCAGCTCACTTCCCGATCACTTTTATAATTCACCCCTCCACTTT.